The 11 T cell receptor beta chains below were found in one sample sequenced in a study of T cell changes during pregnancy in multiple sclerosis. Assay used: immunoSEQ multiplex PCR; TCRdb lists only in-frame clones, some missing. The table shows 69,000 or so clones, with 85% to 95% occurring only once. This specimen consisted of peripheral blood, obtained before pregnancy. All receptors derive from a female donor with multiple sclerosis, enrolled in a pregnancy study.

The gene calls are TRBV7-9 and TRBJ1-4, with 7 bases that match TRBD1. The CDR3 runs to 15 residues. The germline gives CDR1 SEHNR, CDR2 FQNEAQ (reference sequence). The V and J ends lost 2 bases and 3 bases, in that order; junction bases with no gene match: 3. CDR3 region: CASSLQQGPNEKLFF. The CDR3 coding sequence is TGTGCCAGCAGCTTACAACAGGGGCCTAATGAAAAACTGTTTTTT.

A single count supports this clone. V and J are TRBV7-9 and TRBJ2-3; D might be TRBD1 (6 bases). CDR3 length: 14 amino acids. Germline loops: CDR1 SEHNR, CDR2 FQNEAQ (reference sequence). V was cut by 5 bases and J by 4 bases, with 13 bases left in between. CDR3 sequence reads: CASSRNTGSDTQYF. CDR3 coding DNA: TGTGCCAGCAGCCGGAATACAGGGTCAGATACGCAGTATTTT.

CDR3 amino acids: CASSYGTDQETQYF. CDR3 bases: TGTGCCAGCAGCTATGGGACAGACCAAGAGACCCAGTACTTC. The chain employs TRBV5-6 and TRBJ2-5; 7 bases agree with TRBD1. Germline CDR1 reads SGHDT; CDR2 reads YYEEEE. V shed 3 bases, J shed 0 bases, and the junction held 2 bases outside the gene matches. This CDR3 has 14 residues.

The rearrangement links TRBV18 to TRBJ2-1; 7 bases are shared with TRBD2. The CDR3 contains 14 residues. V was clipped by 4 bases and J by 1 base; unmatched bases: 1. Germline lookup yields CDR1 KGHSH and CDR2 LQKENI. The CDR3, as DNA: TGTGCCAGCTCACGAGCGGGATCCTACAATGAGCAGTTCTTC. It translates to CASSRAGSYNEQFF. Supplemented by reference TRBV18 and TRBJ2-1, the full variable domain reads NAGVMQNPRHLVRRRGQEARLRCSPMKGHSHVYWYRQLPEEGLKFMVYLQKENIIDESGMPKERFSAEFPKEGPSILRIQQVVRGDSAAYFCASSRAGSYNEQFFGPGTRLTVL.

J is TRBJ2-1 and V is TRBV5-4; no firm D call. V lost 1 base to trimming and J lost 8 bases, with 4 bases between them. The CDR3 length is 11 residues. Looked up from germline, CDR1 is SGHNT and CDR2 is YYREEE (reference sequence). The DNA for the CDR3 is TGTGCCAGCAGCTTGATCGATGAGCAGTTCTTC. It is translated as CASSLIDEQFF.

The chain links TRBV9 to TRBJ2-7; 13 bases match TRBD2. This CDR3 contains 16 residues. Trimming at V came to 0 bases and at J to 6 bases, leaving 6 bases not matched to a gene. Germline V gene sequence: CDR1 SGDLS, CDR2 YYNGEE. The CDR3 spells CASSVGTSGSVSEQYF. CDR3 in DNA: TGTGCCAGCAGCGTAGGGACTAGCGGGAGCGTATCCGAGCAGTACTTC.

The J gene is TRBJ1-1, the V gene TRBV16; D is uncertain. Germline V lookup: CDR1 KGHSY, CDR2 FQNENV. The CDR3 is made up of 15 amino acids. V lost 4 bases to trimming and J lost 5 bases, with 17 bases between them. This CDR3 is CASSPGPREETEAFF. The CDR3 DNA reads TGTGCCAGCAGCCCCGGACCAAGGGAGGAGACTGAAGCTTTCTTT.

The chain employs TRBV7-6 and TRBJ1-1; a possible D gene is TRBD1 (5 bases). CDR1 and CDR2 from the germline V gene are SGHVS and FNYEAQ. This CDR3 region has 14 residues. The V end lost 1 base, the J end lost 4 bases, and 10 bases lay between the germline ends. The CDR3, as DNA: TGTGCCAGCAGCTTAGGTGGGGGGAGCACTGAAGCTTTCTTT. The encoded protein is CASSLGGGSTEAFF. Full variable domain (missing parts from reference TRBV7-6 and TRBJ1-1): GAGVSQSPRYKVTKRGQDVALRCDPISGHVSLYWYRQALGQGPEFLTYFNYEAQQDKSGLPNDRFSAERPEGSISTLTIQRTEQRDSAMYRCASSLGGGSTEAFFGQGTRLTVV.

V is TRBV30 and J is TRBJ2-7, with TRBD2 matching over 7 bases. The germline gives CDR1 GTSNPN, CDR2 SVGIG (reference sequence). The CDR3 is 13 residues long. Germline trimming cut 5 bases from V and 3 bases from J; bases unmatched to any gene: 7. The CDR3 loop is CAWGGGVDYEQYF. In DNA, the CDR3 is TGTGCCTGGGGGGGAGGGGTAGACTACGAGCAGTACTTC.

The chain carries TRBV29-1 and TRBJ2-2, with D perhaps TRBD2 (6 bases). The V end lost 5 bases, the J end lost 7 bases, and 17 bases lay between the germline ends. The CDR3 runs to 14 residues. Germline loops: CDR1 SQVTM, CDR2 ANQGSEA. The CDR3 spells CSVLTRGRLGELFF. In DNA form, the CDR3 reads TGCAGCGTTCTGACTAGGGGTCGACTCGGGGAGCTGTTTTTT.

The rearrangement links TRBV7-5 to TRBJ2-1; the DNA was not compared with TRBD1, the D call given in the table. TRBV7-5 is recorded as a pseudogene. The CDR3 extends over 16 amino acids. CDR3 sequence (DNA): TGTGCCAGAAGCTTAGGTCGGAACGGACAGAACAATGAGCAGTTCTTC. Amino acids: CARSLGRNGQNNEQFF.